This is a list of T cell receptor beta chains from one sample in a study of T cell repertoires in cytomegalovirus infection. Via MiXCR, TCRdb re-called the reads, giving one row per CDR3 protein. The data show about 770,000 distinct CDR3 sequences, about 27% seen once. These receptors' targets are unknown. The sequencing here drew on cultured CD8+ T cells from PBMCs, taken from culture after CMV antigen stimulation. All receptors derive from a human donor in good health (CMV status not recorded). Some clones in this sample may be carry-over from other donors' samples. Both conserved end residues are part of each CDR3. The D gene is left open where the match is weak. Clone size is given for some rows only: seen once, a few or many times, or a class if the clone is expanded.

TRBV11-2	few	TRBD2	TRBJ2-5	16	CASSSTLAGGQETQYF	TGTGCCAGCAGCTCGACGCTAGCGGGGGGCCAAGAGACCCAGTACTTC
TRBV27	.	TRBD2	TRBJ2-1	18	CASSLSFSGGVRNNEQFF	TGTGCCAGCAGTTTATCGTTTAGCGGGGGGGTTCGCAACAATGAGCAGTTCTTC
TRBV27	many	.	TRBJ2-1	11	CASSFFNEQFF	TGTGCCAGCAGTTTTTTTAATGAGCAGTTCTTC
TRBV27	.	.	TRBJ2-2	14	CASSLGSTTGELFF	TGTGCCAGCAGTTTGGGCAGCACCACCGGGGAGCTGTTTTTT
TRBV5-1	.	.	TRBJ2-2	13	CAMRGSNTGELFF	TGCGCCATGAGGGGTTCGAACACCGGGGAGCTGTTTTTT
TRBV12-3/TRBV12-4	.	.	TRBJ1-2	14	CASSLGSGGYGYTF	TGTGCCAGCAGTTTAGGCTCCGGGGGGTATGGCTACACCTTC
TRBV6-5	.	.	TRBJ1-1	14	CASMSRGAGTEAFF	TGTGCCAGCATGTCCCGGGGCGCGGGTACTGAAGCTTTCTTT
TRBV4-1	.	TRBD1	TRBJ2-3	16	CASSQERTGGLDTQYF	TGCGCCAGCAGCCAAGAAAGGACAGGGGGCTTAGATACGCAGTATTTT
TRBV4-3	many	.	TRBJ2-1	13	CASSSRGYNEQFF	TGCGCCAGCAGCTCCCGGGGTTACAATGAGCAGTTCTTC
TRBV24-1	.	TRBD2	TRBJ2-5	17	CATSDSTSGGPGETQYF	TGTGCCACCAGTGATTCGACGTCGGGGGGGCCCGGGGAGACCCAGTACTTC
TRBV13	.	.	TRBJ2-7	17	CASSGKVGGPKPYEQYF	TGTGCCAGCAGTGGGAAGGTGGGCGGGCCAAAGCCTTACGAGCAGTACTTC
TRBV5-5	.	.	TRBJ1-6	13	CATRGSSNSPLHF	TGTGCCACCAGGGGTTCCTCCAATTCACCCCTCCACTTT
TRBV7-9	.	TRBD1	TRBJ2-7	16	CASSPGLRDRDHEQYF	TGTGCCAGCAGCCCCGGGCTCCGGGACAGGGACCACGAGCAGTACTTC
TRBV7-2	.	.	TRBJ2-3	15	CASSFSAGGTDTQYF	TGTGCCAGCAGCTTTAGTGCAGGGGGCACAGATACGCAGTATTTT
TRBV5-1	few	TRBD2	TRBJ2-1	17	CASSTEHSGGIYNEQFF	TGCGCCAGCAGCACCGAACATAGCGGGGGGATCTACAATGAGCAGTTCTTC
TRBV6-5	few	TRBD2	TRBJ2-5	15	CASSSGLAGEETQYF	TGTGCCAGCAGTTCCGGCCTAGCGGGGGAAGAGACCCAGTACTTC
TRBV24-1	.	.	TRBJ2-1	13	CATGGRLYNEQFF	TGTGCCACGGGGGGGCGGCTCTACAATGAGCAGTTCTTC
TRBV25-1	few	.	TRBJ2-1	13	CASTGGHRAEQFF	TGTGCCAGCACCGGAGGCCACCGGGCTGAGCAGTTCTTC
TRBV7-6	few	.	TRBJ2-7	12	CASSPLTGEQYF	TGTGCCAGCAGCCCATTAACGGGAGAGCAGTACTTC
TRBV12-3/TRBV12-4	.	.	TRBJ2-5	13	CASGPDATLTQYF	TGTGCCAGCGGCCCAGACGCAACCCTGACCCAGTACTTC
TRBV6-2/TRBV6-3	.	TRBD1	TRBJ1-5	18	CASSHRDRGIRGNQPQHF	TGTGCCAGCAGTCACCGGGACAGGGGGATCAGGGGCAATCAGCCCCAGCATTTT
TRBV9	few	TRBD1	TRBJ2-1	16	CASSVAPGQGANEQFF	TGTGCCAGCAGCGTAGCCCCCGGACAGGGGGCCAATGAGCAGTTCTTC
TRBV6-6	.	.	TRBJ2-3	13	CASSYPIEDTQYF	TGTGCCAGCAGTTACCCTATTGAAGATACGCAGTATTTT
TRBV19	.	.	TRBJ2-1	18	CASSHTARRPSSYNEQFF	TGTGCCAGTAGTCATACAGCACGGCGGCCGAGCTCCTACAATGAGCAGTTCTTC
TRBV6-5	.	TRBD1	TRBJ2-7	13	CASSRDRSIEQYF	TGTGCCAGCAGTCGGGACAGATCAATCGAGCAGTACTTC
TRBV2	once	.	TRBJ1-1	10	CASRGRAAFF	TGTGCCAGCAGAGGACGGGCGGCTTTCTTT